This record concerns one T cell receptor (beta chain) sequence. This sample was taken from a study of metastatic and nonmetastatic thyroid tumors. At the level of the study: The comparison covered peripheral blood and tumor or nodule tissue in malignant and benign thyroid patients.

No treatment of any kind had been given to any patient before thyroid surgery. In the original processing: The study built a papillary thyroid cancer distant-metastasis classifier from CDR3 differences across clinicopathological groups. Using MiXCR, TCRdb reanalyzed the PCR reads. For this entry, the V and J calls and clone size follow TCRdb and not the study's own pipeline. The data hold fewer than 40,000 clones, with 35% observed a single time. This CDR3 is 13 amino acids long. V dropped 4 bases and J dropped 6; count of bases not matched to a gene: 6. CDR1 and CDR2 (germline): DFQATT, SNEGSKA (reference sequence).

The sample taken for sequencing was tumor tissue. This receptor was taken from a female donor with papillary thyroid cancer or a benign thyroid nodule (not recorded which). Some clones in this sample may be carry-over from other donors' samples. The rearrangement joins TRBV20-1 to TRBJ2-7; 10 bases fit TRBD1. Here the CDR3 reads CSAIRDRGVEQYF. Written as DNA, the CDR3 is TGCAGTGCTATCCGGGACAGGGGAGTCGAGCAGTACTTC.